The clone carrying this T cell receptor beta chain was counted between two and nine times. Its antigen remains unknown. The V and J ends lost 2 bases and 4 bases respectively, with 12 bases between them. The CDR3 sequence is 14 residues long. From germline, CDR1 is SGHNT and CDR2 YYREEE (reference sequence). This entry is derived from a study of T cell responses to AZD1222 COVID-19 vaccine. Whole-study findings and limits: Only after the peak T cell response were repertoires sampled. The donors showed a predominance of white British ancestry and of females, with possible underestimation of clonal diversity.

The table came from immunoSEQ multiplex PCR; TCRdb's copy has only in-frame clones and leaves some out. The table has approximately 140,000 clones, more than 85% seen once. The V and J genes are TRBV5-4 and TRBJ1-2, with D possibly matching TRBD1 (5 bases). This clonotype was obtained from an adult in good health. The sample consisted of peripheral blood, taken on day 0 of AZD1222 vaccination. The CDR3 DNA reads as TGTGCCAGCAGCTTCGATAGGGGAACCTATGGCTACACCTTC. Translated: CASSFDRGTYGYTF.